The clone carrying this T cell receptor (beta chain) was recorded many times. Its antigen is not identified. Researchers took RNA transcripts and amplified TCR beta CDR3 regions from them. Second-round multiplex PCR came after first-round RT-PCR with HTBI primers. Each CDR3 protein is one row after TCRdb ran MiXCR on the multiplex PCR reads. The sample yields around 1,200,000 distinct CDR3 sequences, less than 45% seen once. The data belong to a study of Graves' ophthalmopathy and Graves' hyperthyroidism. Findings of the study overall: Detected in blood as well were most expanded thyroid clonotypes with frequency above 0.001. With a specificity of under 85% and a sensitivity of about 71%, the model predicted ophthalmopathy progression.

Losses at the gene ends were 0 bases for V and 3 bases for J; bases not matched to a gene: 6. The CDR3 is made up of 15 amino acids. The germline CDR1 and CDR2 sequences are SGDLS and YYNGEE. Participants with hyperthyroidism, aged 18 to 65, were newly diagnosed with under 2 months' duration. Exclusion applied to patients with other autoimmune diseases, uncontrolled infections, pregnancy or lactation. This rearrangement joins TRBV9 to TRBJ2-7; 7 bases align to TRBD1. The sequence was collected from an adult man with Graves' hyperthyroidism. The source material was peripheral blood or thyroid tissue (not recorded which). CDR3 DNA sequence: TGTGCCAGCAGCGTAGGGGAGACAGGGTACTACGAGCAGTACTTC. Translating gives CASSVGETGYYEQYF.